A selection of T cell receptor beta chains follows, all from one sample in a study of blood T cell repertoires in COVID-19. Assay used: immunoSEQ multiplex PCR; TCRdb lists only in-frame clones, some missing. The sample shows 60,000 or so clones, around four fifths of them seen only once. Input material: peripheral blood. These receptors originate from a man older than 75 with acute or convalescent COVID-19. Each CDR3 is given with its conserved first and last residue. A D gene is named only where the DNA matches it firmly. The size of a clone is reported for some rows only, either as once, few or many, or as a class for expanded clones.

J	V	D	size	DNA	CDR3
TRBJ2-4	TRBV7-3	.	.	TGTGCCAGCAGCCGGACAGGGAGGGAAAACATTCAGTACTTC	CASSRTGRENIQYF
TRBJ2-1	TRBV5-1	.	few	TGCGCCAGCAGCCCCGTACAGGGCGATGAGCAGTTCTTC	CASSPVQGDEQFF
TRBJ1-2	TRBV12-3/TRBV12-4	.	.	TGTGCCAGCACCCCAGACAGGTCCTATGGCTACACCTTC	CASTPDRSYGYTF
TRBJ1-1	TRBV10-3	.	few	TGTGCCATCAGTGACACACCAGGAGGTAACACTGAAGCTTTCTTT	CAISDTPGGNTEAFF
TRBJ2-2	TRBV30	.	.	TGTGCCTGGAGTAACCCCCGCCGGGGCACCGGGGAGCTGTTTTTT	CAWSNPRRGTGELFF
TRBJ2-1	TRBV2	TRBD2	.	TGTGCCAGCACCGGACTAGCGACCTACAATGAGCAGTTCTTC	CASTGLATYNEQFF
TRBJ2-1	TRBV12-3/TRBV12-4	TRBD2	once	TGTGCCAGCAGGGGGACTAGCGGGGGCGCGCAGTTCTTC	CASRGTSGGAQFF
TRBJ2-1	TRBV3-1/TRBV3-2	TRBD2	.	TGTGCCAGCAGCCAACCGGGACTAGCGATGAATGAGCAGTTCTTC	CASSQPGLAMNEQFF
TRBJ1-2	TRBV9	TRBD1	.	TGTGCCAGCAGCGCGACAGGGGGATGGTATGGCTACACCTTC	CASSATGGWYGYTF
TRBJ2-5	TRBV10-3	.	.	TGTGCCACCTCTAGTCAAGAGACCCAGTACTTC	CATSSQETQYF
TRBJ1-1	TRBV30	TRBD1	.	TGTGCCTGGAGTGCCGGGACAGGGGGGACTGAAGCTTTCTTT	CAWSAGTGGTEAFF
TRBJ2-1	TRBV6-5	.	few	TGTGCCAGCCGTAACAATGAGCAGTTCTTC	CASRNNEQFF
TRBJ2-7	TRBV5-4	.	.	TGTGCCAGCAGCTTATCCTTTCTTAGCTCCTACGAGCAGTACTTC	CASSLSFLSSYEQYF
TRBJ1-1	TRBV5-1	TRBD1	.	TGCGCCAGCAGCTTGGTTTACAGGGACAGTTCAACTATGAACACTGAAGCTTTCTTT	CASSLVYRDSSTMNTEAFF
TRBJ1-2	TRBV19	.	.	TGTGCCAGTAGCCCAGGGACATTGTATGGCTACACCTTC	CASSPGTLYGYTF
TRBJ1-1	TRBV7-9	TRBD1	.	TGTGCCAGCAGCCCGACAGGGTACACTGAAGCTTTCTTT	CASSPTGYTEAFF
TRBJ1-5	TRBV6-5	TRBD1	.	TGTGCCAGCAGAATGGACAGGGGGTCTCAGCCCCAGCATTTT	CASRMDRGSQPQHF
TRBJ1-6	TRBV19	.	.	TGTGCCAGTAGTGAGCGGTGGGAGACGAATTCACCCCTCCACTTT	CASSERWETNSPLHF
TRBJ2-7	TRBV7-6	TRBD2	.	TGTGCCAGCAGCTTAGAGGCTAGCGGGGGATACGAGCAGTACTTC	CASSLEASGGYEQYF
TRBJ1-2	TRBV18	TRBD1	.	TGTGCCAGCTCACCACAGCCAGGGGGCGAGGATGGCTACACCTTC	CASSPQPGGEDGYTF
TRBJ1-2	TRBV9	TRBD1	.	TGTGCCAGCAGCGTAGCTCGGACAGGGGCCGGCTACACCTTC	CASSVARTGAGYTF
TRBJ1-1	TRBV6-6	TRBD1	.	TGTGCCAGCAGCCGAAGACAGGGGGCGACCTTGAACACTGAAGCTTTCTTT	CASSRRQGATLNTEAFF
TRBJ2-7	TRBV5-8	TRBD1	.	TGTGCCAGCAGCCTGGGACAGACTCCTTACGAGCAGTACTTC	CASSLGQTPYEQYF
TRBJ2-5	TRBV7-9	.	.	TGTGCCAGCAGCTTGGAAAGACAGTTAGAGACCCAGTACTTC	CASSLERQLETQYF
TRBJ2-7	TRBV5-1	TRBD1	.	TGCGCCAGCAGCGGCTTACAGGGGACCTACGAGCAGTACTTC	CASSGLQGTYEQYF
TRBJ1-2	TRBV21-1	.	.	TGTGCCACAGCGACGCCGGCGGTCATCTATGGCTACACCTTC	CATATPAVIYGYTF
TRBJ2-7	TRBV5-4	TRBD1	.	TGTGCCAGCAGATATGGACAGGGAACCGCCGAGCAGTACTTC	CASRYGQGTAEQYF
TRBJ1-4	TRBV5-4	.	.	TGTGCCAGCAGCGCGACCGGGACAATGAGCAGTAATGAAAAACTGTTTTTT	CASSATGTMSSNEKLFF
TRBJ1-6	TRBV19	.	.	TGTGCCAGTACCCCCGGAGGCAGGGGCGCACCCCTCCACTTT	CASTPGGRGAPLHF
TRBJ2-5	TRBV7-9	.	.	TGTGCCAGCAGCTCGCCCCTGAGCCTCCAAGAGACCCAGTACTTC	CASSSPLSLQETQYF
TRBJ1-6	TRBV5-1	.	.	TGCGCCAGCAGCTTGGAGCCTAATTCACCCCTCCACTTT	CASSLEPNSPLHF
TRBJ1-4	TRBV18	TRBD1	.	TGTGCCAGCTCACCACCCAGCCGACAGGGTTATGAAAAACTGTTTTTT	CASSPPSRQGYEKLFF
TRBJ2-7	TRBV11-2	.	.	TGTGCCAGCAGCTTTCGGGGGGCGCTTTACGAGCAGTACTTC	CASSFRGALYEQYF
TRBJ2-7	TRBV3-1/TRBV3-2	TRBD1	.	TGTGCCAGCAGCAGGACAGGTGACGAGCAGTACTTC	CASSRTGDEQYF
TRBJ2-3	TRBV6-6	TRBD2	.	TGTGCCAGCAGTAACCGACTAGCAGGCTCGGCAGATACGCAGTATTTT	CASSNRLAGSADTQYF
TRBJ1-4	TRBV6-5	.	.	TGTGCCAGCATTTCCGGGACTAATGAAAAACTGTTTTTT	CASISGTNEKLFF
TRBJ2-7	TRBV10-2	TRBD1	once	TGCGCCAGCAGTGAGACGGGACAGGCCACCTATGAGCAGTACTTC	CASSETGQATYEQYF
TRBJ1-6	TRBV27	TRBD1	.	TGTGCCAGCAGTACACAGGGGTGGTCCTATAATTCACCCCTCCACTTT	CASSTQGWSYNSPLHF
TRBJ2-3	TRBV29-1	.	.	TGCAGCGTTCGACAGGGCACAGATACGCAGTATTTT	CSVRQGTDTQYF
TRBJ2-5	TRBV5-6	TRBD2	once	TGTGCCAGCAGCAGGGGACTAGCGGGGGGAGAGACCCAGTACTTC	CASSRGLAGGETQYF
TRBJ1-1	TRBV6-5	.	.	TGTGCCAGCAGTTACGACTCAGGGACTGAAGCTTTCTTT	CASSYDSGTEAFF
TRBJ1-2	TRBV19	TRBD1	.	TGTGCCAGTAGACGGGACAGAAACTATGGCTACACCTTC	CASRRDRNYGYTF
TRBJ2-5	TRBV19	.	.	TGTGCCAGTAGTATTGGCGCGGCAGAGACCCAGTACTTC	CASSIGAAETQYF
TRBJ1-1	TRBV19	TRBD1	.	TGTGCCAGTAGTAGGACAGGCAACACTGAAGCTTTCTTT	CASSRTGNTEAFF